This TCR beta chain appears in the sequencing data of a study of T cells of healthy individuals. CDR3 length: 16 amino acids. Per germline, CDR1 LGHNA and CDR2 YSLEER. V was cut by 5 bases and J by 3 bases, with 19 bases left in between. In TCRdb, the 5' RACE reads were re-called with MiXCR into one record per CDR3 protein. Of around 100,000 distinct CDR3 sequences detected, approximately 16% appear once; the ten largest clones hold roughly 6.2%. This clonotype was observed a few times. The chain is built from TRBV4-3 and TRBJ1-1; possibly TRBD1 for D (5 bases). The clonotype was recovered from a human donor in good health. Written as DNA, the CDR3 is TGCGCCAGCAGCTCTACCGGGACCCCTGGGGACACTGAAGCTTTCTTT. It codes for CASSSTGTPGDTEAFF.